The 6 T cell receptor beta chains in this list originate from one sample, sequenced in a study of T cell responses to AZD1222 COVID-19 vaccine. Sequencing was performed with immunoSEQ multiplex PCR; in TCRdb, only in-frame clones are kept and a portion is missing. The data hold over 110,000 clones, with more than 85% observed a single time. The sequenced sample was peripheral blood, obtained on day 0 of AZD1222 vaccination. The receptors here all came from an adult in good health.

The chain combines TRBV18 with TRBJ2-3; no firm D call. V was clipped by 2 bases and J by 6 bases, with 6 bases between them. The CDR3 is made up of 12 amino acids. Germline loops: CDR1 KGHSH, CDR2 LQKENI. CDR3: CASSPKGDTQYF. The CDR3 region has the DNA TGTGCCAGCTCACCAAAGGGCGATACGCAGTATTTT.

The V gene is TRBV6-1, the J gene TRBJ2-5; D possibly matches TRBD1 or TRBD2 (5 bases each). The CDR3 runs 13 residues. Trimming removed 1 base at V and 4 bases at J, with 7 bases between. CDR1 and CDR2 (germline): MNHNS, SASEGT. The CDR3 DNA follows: TGTGCCAGCAGTGAAGTGAGGGGAGAGACCCAGTACTTC. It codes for CASSEVRGETQYF.

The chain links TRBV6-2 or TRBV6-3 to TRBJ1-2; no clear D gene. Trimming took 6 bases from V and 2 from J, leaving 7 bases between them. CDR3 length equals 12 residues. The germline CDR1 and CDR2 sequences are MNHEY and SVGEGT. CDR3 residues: CASSIENYGYTF. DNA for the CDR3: TGTGCCAGCAGCATAGAGAACTATGGCTACACCTTC.

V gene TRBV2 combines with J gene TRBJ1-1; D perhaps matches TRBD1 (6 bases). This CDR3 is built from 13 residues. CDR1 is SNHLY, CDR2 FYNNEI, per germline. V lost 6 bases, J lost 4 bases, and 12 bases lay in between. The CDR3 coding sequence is TGTGCCAGCAGAGAACAGGGTCGCACTGAAGCTTTCTTT. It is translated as CASREQGRTEAFF. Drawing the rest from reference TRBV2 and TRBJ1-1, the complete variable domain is EPEVTQTPSHQVTQMGQEVILRCVPISNHLYFYWYRQILGQKVEFLVSFYNNEISEKSEIFDDQFSVERPDGSNFTLKIRSTKLEDSAMYFCASREQGRTEAFFGQGTRLTVV.

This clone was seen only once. The CDR3 coding sequence is TGCGCCAGCAGCCGTTGGACTAGCGGACAAGAGACCCAGTACTTC. Translated: CASSRWTSGQETQYF. The chain is built from TRBV5-1 and TRBJ2-5, with 10 bases aligning to TRBD2. V shed 4 bases and J 2 bases; nucleotides not matched to a gene: 5. This CDR3 is 15 amino acids long. The germline gives CDR1 SGHRS, CDR2 YFSETQ.

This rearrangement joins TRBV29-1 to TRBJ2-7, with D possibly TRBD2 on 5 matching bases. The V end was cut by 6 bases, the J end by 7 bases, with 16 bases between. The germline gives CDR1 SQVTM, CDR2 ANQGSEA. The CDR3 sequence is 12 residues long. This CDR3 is CSVRDTLGEQYF. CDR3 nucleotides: TGCAGCGTGAGGGATACCTTAGGGGAGCAGTACTTC.